This T cell receptor (beta chain) stems from a study of T cells after yellow fever vaccination. Making TCR cDNA involved 5'RACE template switching, which added UMIs and a universal primer site. Each CDR3 protein is one row after TCRdb ran MiXCR on the 5' RACE reads. The sample yields about 130,000 distinct CDR3 sequences, approximately 8.4% seen once. In this sample, this clonotype turned up many times. The ends lost 4 bases at V and 4 bases at J; junction bases unmatched: 6. This CDR3 region has 14 residues. CDR1 and CDR2 (germline): ENHRY, SYGVKD. Sequenced here: CD8+ T cells sorted from PBMCs, sampled on the day of the yellow fever booster vaccination. The clonotype comes from a man aged 18 to 30 who received the YFV17D yellow fever vaccine. The chain links TRBV10-3 to TRBJ2-7, with 8 bases matching TRBD2. CDR3: CAISVSGDRYEQYF. The CDR3 DNA follows: TGTGCCATCAGTGTTAGCGGGGATCGTTACGAGCAGTACTTC.